The 3 T cell receptor beta chains given below trace back to one sample, sequenced in a study of CD8 T cells in ankylosing spondylitis. Study-wide results and caveats: Made up of several highly homologous variants, a TCR beta motif appeared characteristic of ankylosing spondylitis blood.

TCRdb reanalysed the 5' RACE reads using MiXCR and keeps one entry per CDR3 protein. The data show around 770,000 distinct CDR3 sequences, 15% to 20% seen once. No cognate antigen is known for these TCRs. The specimen sequenced was blood, either unsorted or a sorted T cell fraction (not recorded which). These receptors were obtained from a male donor with ankylosing spondylitis.

This clonotype came up a few times. The rearrangement joins TRBV5-6 to TRBJ2-1, with D hard to call. Trimming left V 2 bases short and J 8 bases short, with 5 bases between. Germline lookup yields CDR1 SGHDT and CDR2 YYEEEE. The CDR3 extends over 11 amino acids. Here the CDR3 reads CASSFQYEQFF. The CDR3 region has the DNA TGTGCCAGCAGCTTCCAATATGAGCAGTTCTTC.

This CDR3 is CASSPGGPYNSPLHF. CDR3 in DNA: TGTGCCAGCAGCCCCGGGGGCCCCTATAATTCACCCCTCCACTTT. The V and J genes are TRBV7-6 and TRBJ1-6; D possibly corresponds to TRBD1 (6 bases). This CDR3 has 15 residues. Germline loops: CDR1 SGHVS, CDR2 FNYEAQ. Trimming took 5 bases from V and 2 from J, leaving 10 bases between them. Filled out from reference TRBV7-6 and TRBJ1-6, the complete variable domain reads GAGVSQSPRYKVTKRGQDVALRCDPISGHVSLYWYRQALGQGPEFLTYFNYEAQQDKSGLPNDRFSAERPEGSISTLTIQRTEQRDSAMYRCASSPGGPYNSPLHFGNGTRLTVT.

J is TRBJ2-1 and V is TRBV7-8; 7 bases line up with TRBD1. This CDR3 is 14 amino acids long. V gave up 5 bases and J gave up 7 bases; unmatched junction bases: 8. CDR1 is SGHVS, CDR2 FQNEAQ, per germline. CDR3 sequence reads: CASSVEKGANEQFF. Here the CDR3 DNA reads TGTGCCAGCAGCGTCGAGAAGGGGGCTAATGAGCAGTTCTTC. Using reference TRBV7-8 and TRBJ2-1 for the parts outside the CDR3, the full variable domain is GAGVSQSPRYKVAKRGQDVALRCDPISGHVSLFWYQQALGQGPEFLTYFQNEAQLDKSGLPSDRFFAERPEGSVSTLKIQRTQQEDSAVYLCASSVEKGANEQFFGPGTRLTVL.